One sample yielded the 21 T cell receptor beta chains listed below, sequenced in a study of T cell repertoires in ileal Crohn's disease. Clones were read by immunoSEQ multiplex PCR, and TCRdb kept only the in-frame ones, dropping some. The sample includes roughly 13,000 clones, roughly 82% of them seen just once. Material for sequencing was ileal tissue. The source is an adult with Crohn's disease.

The chain carries TRBV5-1 and TRBJ2-3; 9 nucleotides match TRBD2. With V trimmed by 4 bases and J by 0 bases, 6 bases remained unmatched. The CDR3 is made up of 16 amino acids. The V gene's germline CDR1 is SGHRS and CDR2 YFSETQ. CDR3 coding DNA: TGCGCCAGCAGCCACTCCGGGACTAGCAGCACAGATACGCAGTATTTT. Its protein is CASSHSGTSSTDTQYF.

The chain couples TRBV7-3 to TRBJ1-6; maybe TRBD1 (5 bases). This CDR3 is built from 15 residues. Trimming stripped 1 base from V and 10 bases from J, with 14 bases between. Germline values: CDR1 SGHTA, CDR2 FQGTGA. The DNA of the CDR3 is TGTGCCAGCAGCTTAATCGCCAGGGAAGGATCACCCCTCCACTTT. Protein sequence: CASSLIAREGSPLHF. Supplemented by reference TRBV7-3 and TRBJ1-6, the full variable domain reads GAGVSQTPSNKVTEKGKYVELRCDPISGHTALYWYRQSLGQGPEFLIYFQGTGAADDSGLPNDRFFAVRPEGSVSTLKIQRTERGDSAVYLCASSLIAREGSPLHFGNGTRLTVT.

The chain has TRBV6-8 and TRBJ2-5; TRBD1 matches at 9 bases. Trimming removed 6 bases from V and 4 bases from J; junction bases left unmatched: 27. The CDR3 consists of 21 residues. The V gene's germline CDR1 is MNHGY and CDR2 SAAAGT. CDR3 in amino acids: CASRPSHHRDREYGRAETQYF. The CDR3 DNA reads as TGTGCCAGCAGACCCTCCCACCATCGGGACAGGGAATATGGTAGGGCAGAGACCCAGTACTTC.

This chain links TRBV5-4 with TRBJ1-2; D might be TRBD1 (6 bases). With 1 base removed from V and 7 bases from J, the gap between germline ends came to 11 bases. CDR1 is SGHNT, CDR2 YYREEE, per germline (reference sequence). This CDR3 is built from 13 residues. In nucleotides, the CDR3 is TGTGCCAGCAGCTTGATACAGGGCGGTGGCTACACCTTC. Its protein product is CASSLIQGGGYTF.

The chain has TRBV27 and TRBJ1-5, with a possible D match to TRBD1 (5 bases). Trimming shortened V by 5 bases and J by 2 bases, and 19 bases separated the two germline ends. This CDR3 comprises 17 residues. The germline V gene has CDR1 MNHEY and CDR2 SMNVEV (reference sequence). The CDR3 bases are TGTGCCAGCAGTCCTCCTTCGGGGCCGGGGGGCAATCAGCCCCAGCATTTT. Its translation: CASSPPSGPGGNQPQHF.

The chain recombines TRBV5-1 with TRBJ1-6; 11 nucleotides align to TRBD1. This CDR3 comprises 17 residues. Germline loops: CDR1 SGHRS, CDR2 YFSETQ. The V gene end was trimmed by 0 bases and the J gene end by 3 bases; junction bases not matched to a gene: 2. The chain's CDR3 is CASSLGGQGGYNSPLHF. The CDR3 DNA reads TGCGCCAGCAGCTTGGGGGGACAGGGGGGCTATAATTCACCCCTCCACTTT.

The CDR3 DNA reads TGTGCCAGCAGCGTAGTGGAGTGGGAGACCCAGTACTTC. This codes for CASSVVEWETQYF. V gene TRBV9 combines with J gene TRBJ2-5; D gene ambiguous. This CDR3 has 13 residues. CDR1 and CDR2 (germline): SGDLS, YYNGEE. The V and J ends lost 0 bases and 5 bases respectively, with 8 bases between them.

J is TRBJ2-2 and V is TRBV9; D not resolved. The germline gives CDR1 SGDLS, CDR2 YYNGEE. CDR3 size: 14 residues. V was cut by 6 bases and J by 0 bases, with 9 bases left in between. The CDR3 region has the DNA TGTGCCAGCAACTATGACGCGAACACCGGGGAGCTGTTTTTT. It codes for CASNYDANTGELFF.

V and J are TRBV10-3 and TRBJ2-1, with D hard to call. This CDR3 contains 12 residues. Germline CDR1 and CDR2: ENHRY and SYGVKD. With 2 bases removed from V and 5 bases from J, the gap between germline ends came to 4 bases. CDR3 in DNA: TGTGCCATCAGTGAGGCAGACAATGAGCAGTTCTTC. This codes for CAISEADNEQFF.

J is TRBJ1-6 and V is TRBV6-5, with a tentative D call TRBD1 (6 bases). This CDR3 region has 14 residues. Trimming stripped 6 bases from V and 8 bases from J, with 14 bases between. From germline, CDR1 is MNHEY and CDR2 SVGAGI. CDR3 in DNA: TGTGCCAGCAGCCTGGTAGGGGGGGATTCACCCCTCCACTTT. Translated, it gives CASSLVGGDSPLHF.

The count of this clone is one. This chain uses TRBV29-1 with TRBJ2-7, with TRBD1 identical over 11 bases. This CDR3 is 15 amino acids long. Germline V gene sequence: CDR1 SQVTM, CDR2 ANQGSEA. The junction had 14 bases not matched to a gene; V was cut back by 7 bases and J by 6 bases. The CDR3 reads CSAGQGGSLASEQYF. The CDR3 bases are TGCAGCGCGGGACAGGGGGGATCATTGGCTAGCGAGCAGTACTTC.

The chain links TRBV5-1 to TRBJ1-2; 8 bases fit TRBD1. Germline V lookup: CDR1 SGHRS, CDR2 YFSETQ. The CDR3 is 14 amino acids. V dropped 4 bases and J dropped 6; count of bases not matched to a gene: 8. CDR3 in amino acids: CASSRLTGADGYTF. DNA of the CDR3: TGCGCCAGCAGCCGTTTGACAGGGGCGGATGGCTACACCTTC. Combining the CDR3 with reference TRBV5-1 and TRBJ1-2 gives the whole variable domain KAGVTQTPRYLIKTRGQQVTLSCSPISGHRSVSWYQQTPGQGLQFLFEYFSETQRNKGNFPGRFSGRQFSNSRSEMNVSTLELGDSALYLCASSRLTGADGYTFGSGTRLTVV.

This chain links TRBV5-6 with TRBJ2-7, with a weak D call TRBD1 (6 bases). Per germline, CDR1 SGHDT and CDR2 YYEEEE. There are 14 residues in the CDR3. The V end lost 0 bases, the J end lost 6 bases, and 13 bases lay between the germline ends. CDR3 residues: CASSLGVRGGEQYF. The CDR3 DNA reads as TGTGCCAGCAGCTTGGGGGTCAGAGGGGGCGAGCAGTACTTC.

V usage is TRBV6-6 and J usage is TRBJ2-3; possibly TRBD2 for D (5 bases). V was trimmed by 0 bases and J by 8 bases, leaving 9 bases between them. There are 13 residues in the CDR3. Per the germline V gene, CDR1 is MNHNY and CDR2 is SVGAGI (reference sequence). This chain's CDR3 is CASSYSTEGTQYF. For the CDR3, the DNA is TGTGCCAGCAGTTACTCGACCGAGGGTACGCAGTATTTT.

The chain uses TRBV11-2 and TRBJ2-7; TRBD2 might be the D (7 bases). Germline assignment: CDR1 SGHAT and CDR2 FQNNGV. The CDR3 runs 15 residues. V was shortened by 5 bases and J by 3 bases, with 17 bases between the two germline ends. The CDR3: CASSLEGGQIYEQYF. CDR3 sequence (DNA): TGTGCCAGCAGCCTCGAGGGGGGGCAGATCTACGAGCAGTACTTC.

The chain joins TRBV11-2 to TRBJ2-3; 13 nucleotides align to TRBD2. J gave up 6 bases and V 4 bases, and 4 bases lay outside the gene matches. The CDR3 is 15 amino acids. Germline loops: CDR1 SGHAT, CDR2 FQNNGV. The CDR3 is CASSSGLAGADTQYF. DNA of the CDR3: TGTGCCAGCAGCTCTGGACTAGCGGGGGCGGATACGCAGTATTTT.

This chain uses TRBV4-3 with TRBJ2-3, with TRBD2 identical over 9 bases. The germline V gene has CDR1 LGHNA and CDR2 YSLEER. The CDR3 spans 17 residues. The V segment lost 5 bases and the J segment 5 bases; nucleotides outside the gene matches: 14. In nucleotides, the CDR3 is TGCGCCAGCAGCAGGATCTGGCGGGAGGGCCGCGGAGATACGCAGTATTTT. This translates into CASSRIWREGRGDTQYF.

This clone is classed as medium-sized. The genes are TRBV9 and TRBJ2-1; 9 positions agree with TRBD2. The length of the CDR3 is 14 residues. The V gene end was trimmed by 7 bases and the J gene end by 6 bases; junction bases not matched to a gene: 8. Germline CDR1 reads SGDLS; CDR2 reads YYNGEE. The chain's CDR3 is CASGISGSVNEQFF. In DNA form, the CDR3 reads TGTGCCAGCGGAATTAGCGGGAGTGTCAATGAGCAGTTCTTC.

The gene calls are TRBV7-3 and TRBJ2-2, with D uncertain. The CDR3 loop spans 14 amino acids. CDR1 is SGHTA and CDR2 is FQGTGA in the germline V gene. V was clipped by 5 bases and J by 7 bases, with 14 bases between them. CDR3 protein: CASSPQVSGGELFF. CDR3 sequence (DNA): TGTGCCAGCAGCCCTCAGGTATCCGGCGGGGAGCTGTTTTTT.

Within the sample, this clone is medium-sized. Here the CDR3 DNA reads TGTGCCAGCAGTGAGTTGGACACCACCTCCTACGAGCAGTACTTC. It translates to CASSELDTTSYEQYF. The chain joins TRBV6-1 to TRBJ2-7, with D possibly being TRBD1 (5 bases). The CDR3 totals 15 residues. Trimming took off 3 bases at V and 0 bases at J, with 12 bases between the two ends. Germline CDR1 reads MNHNS; CDR2 reads SASEGT.

The chain uses TRBV5-6 and TRBJ2-2; D unclear. CDR1 SGHDT and CDR2 YYEEEE come from the germline V gene. There are 15 residues in the CDR3. The V end lost 0 bases, the J end lost 1 base, and 7 bases lay between the germline ends. CDR3: CASSLVGVNTGELFF. In DNA form, the CDR3 reads TGTGCCAGCAGCTTGGTAGGAGTGAACACCGGGGAGCTGTTTTTT.